This T cell receptor beta chain was found in a study of shared clonotypes between healthy human individuals. Background on the study: CD4 naive and memory got three plates each, CD8 naive two, CD8 memory one.

Worth noting for this clone: Its antigen is not known.

Study-level results: Clonotype sharing among the donors was expected to vary with sequencing depth.

The repertoire was sequenced with immunoSEQ multiplex PCR; TCRdb's copy has only in-frame clones and lacks some. This repertoire shows 300,000 or so clones, around 67% found once; its top ten account for around 10%. Material for sequencing was memory CD4+ T cells sorted from blood. The subset here: CD45RA-negative fraction. The sequence derives from a man aged 25 to 40 in good health.

The DNA of the CDR3 is TGTGCCAGCAGCTTAGCAAAGAATCAGCCCCAGCATTTT. It yields the protein CASSLAKNQPQHF. This chain connects TRBV7-2 to TRBJ1-5; D remains ambiguous. The V gene's germline CDR1 is SGHTA and CDR2 FQGNSA. Trimming left V 0 bases short and J 4 bases short, with 4 bases between. There are 13 residues in the CDR3.